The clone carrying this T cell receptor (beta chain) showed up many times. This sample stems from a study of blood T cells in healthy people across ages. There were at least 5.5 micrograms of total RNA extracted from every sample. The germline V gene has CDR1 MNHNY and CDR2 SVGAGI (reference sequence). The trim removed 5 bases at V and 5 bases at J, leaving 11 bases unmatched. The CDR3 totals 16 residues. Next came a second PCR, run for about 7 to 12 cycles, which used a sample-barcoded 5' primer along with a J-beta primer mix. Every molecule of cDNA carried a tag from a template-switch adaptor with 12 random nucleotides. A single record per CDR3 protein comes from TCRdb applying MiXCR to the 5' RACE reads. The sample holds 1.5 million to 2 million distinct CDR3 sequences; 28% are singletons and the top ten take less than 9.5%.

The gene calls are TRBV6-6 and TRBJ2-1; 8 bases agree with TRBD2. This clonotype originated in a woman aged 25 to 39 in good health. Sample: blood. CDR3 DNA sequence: TGTGCCAGCAGTCCCTGGGGAGCGGGAGAGAACAATGAGCAGTTCTTC. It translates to CASSPWGAGENNEQFF.